The rows below give T cell receptor beta chains drawn from one sample of a study of blood T cell repertoires in COVID-19. Assay used: immunoSEQ multiplex PCR; TCRdb lists only in-frame clones, some missing. The data hold a few hundred thousand clones, with around 80% observed a single time. The material sequenced was peripheral blood. The receptors shown here come from a woman aged 45-65 years with acute or convalescent COVID-19. Each CDR3 is given with its conserved first and last residue. Each record gives: D gene, clone size, J gene, V gene, CDR3 DNA, CDR3 protein. A D gene is named only where the DNA matches it firmly. The size of a clone is reported for some rows only, either as once, few or many, or as a class for expanded clones.

NA NA TRBJ2-3 TRBV2 TGTGCCAGCAGTGAAAATGAGTCACGGGATACGCAGTATTTT CASSENESRDTQYF
TRBD1 many TRBJ2-4 TRBV12-3/TRBV12-4 TGTGCCAGCAGTACCGGGACAGGGAGCATTCAGTACTTC CASSTGTGSIQYF
NA NA TRBJ1-1 TRBV9 TGTGCCAGCAGCGTATCCCTCGGCACTGAAGCTTTCTTT CASSVSLGTEAFF
NA NA TRBJ2-1 TRBV9 TGTGCCAGCAGCGTAGGCGGGGCCACCTACAATGAGCAGTTCTTC CASSVGGATYNEQFF
NA NA TRBJ1-1 TRBV7-8 TGTGCCAGCAGCTTAGGAAGGGTGGGGGGGTCCGTGAACACTGAAGCTTTCTTT CASSLGRVGGSVNTEAFF
TRBD2 NA TRBJ2-1 TRBV7-2 TGTGCCAGCAGCTTACTCACTAGCGGGGGCAATGAGCAGTTCTTC CASSLLTSGGNEQFF
NA NA TRBJ1-5 TRBV19 TGTGCCAGTAGTATAGATCGTGAGGGGGGGTACAAACGTAATCAGCCCCAGCATTTT CASSIDREGGYKRNQPQHF
TRBD2 NA TRBJ2-3 TRBV5-1 TGCGCCAGCAGCACCGAGGCGCTAGCGGCCACAGATACGCAGTATTTT CASSTEALAATDTQYF
TRBD2 once TRBJ2-3 TRBV4-1 TGCGCCAGCAGCCCGCTATCGGTAGCGGGGGGGCCGAGCACAGATACGCAGTATTTT CASSPLSVAGGPSTDTQYF
NA NA TRBJ2-2 TRBV27 TGTGCCAGCAGTTGGGGAGCGAACACCGGGGAGCTGTTTTTT CASSWGANTGELFF
TRBD1 NA TRBJ1-3 TRBV5-4 TGTGCCAGCAACCGGGACAGGGACGACACCATATATTTT CASNRDRDDTIYF
NA NA TRBJ1-6 TRBV10-3 TGTGCCATCAGTTCCGGGACACCCCTCCACTTT CAISSGTPLHF
NA NA TRBJ1-1 TRBV9 TGTGCCAGCAGCGTAGAACAAGTGACTTCGAACACTGAAGCTTTCTTT CASSVEQVTSNTEAFF
NA NA TRBJ2-5 TRBV18 TGTGCCAGCTCACCATATACGGAGGGGAAGACCCAGTACTTC CASSPYTEGKTQYF
NA NA TRBJ2-2 TRBV4-2 TGTGCCAGCAGCCCCGGGACTGGGCGGGACACCGGGGAGCTGTTTTTT CASSPGTGRDTGELFF
NA NA TRBJ1-6 TRBV2 TGTGCCAGCAGTGTAGATTTCTCCTATAATTCACCCCTCCACTTT CASSVDFSYNSPLHF
NA NA TRBJ1-1 TRBV10-1 TGCGCCAGCAGTGAGAGACTAAACGCTGAAGCTTTCTTT CASSERLNAEAFF
TRBD1 NA TRBJ1-1 TRBV28 TGTGCCAGCAGAGTCCCGGGACAGTACACTGAAGCTTTCTTT CASRVPGQYTEAFF
TRBD1 NA TRBJ1-1 TRBV6-4 TGTGCCAGCAGTTCCGGGACAGGGGTTACTGAAGCTTTCTTT CASSSGTGVTEAFF
TRBD1 NA TRBJ2-1 TRBV9 TGTGCCAGCAGCGTAGGGCAGGGGGTATACAATGAGCAGTTCTTC CASSVGQGVYNEQFF
NA NA TRBJ2-5 TRBV5-4 TGTGCCAGCAGCTTGAGGGGGGGAGAGACCCAGTACTTC CASSLRGGETQYF
NA NA TRBJ1-1 TRBV7-2 TGTGCCAGCAGCTCGACATCAGGGGAAGCTTTCTTT CASSSTSGEAFF
NA NA TRBJ2-5 TRBV5-6 TGTGCCAGCAGGTTAGCAGAGACCCAGTACTTC CASRLAETQYF
NA NA TRBJ1-2 TRBV2 TGTGCCGCCCCGGTGGACAGTCCTAACTATGGCTACACCTTC CAAPVDSPNYGYTF
TRBD1 NA TRBJ1-2 TRBV20-1 TGCAGTGCTAGTGTTGGACAGGGTGGCCCCTATGGCTACACCTTC CSASVGQGGPYGYTF
TRBD2 NA TRBJ2-7 TRBV4-2 TGTGCCAGCAGCCTACGGGAGGGCGGATATGACGAGCAGTACTTC CASSLREGGYDEQYF
NA once TRBJ1-4 TRBV30 TGTGCCTGGAGTAATCCACCGCGGGGAGAACTGTTTTTT CAWSNPPRGELFF
NA NA TRBJ2-5 TRBV7-2 TGTGCCAGCAGCTTTCTTGGGGCCGGGGGGACCCAGTACTTC CASSFLGAGGTQYF
TRBD1 NA TRBJ1-2 TRBV7-2 TGTGCCAGCAGCGGAGTTACAGGGGTAATAAACTATGGCTACACCTTC CASSGVTGVINYGYTF
NA NA TRBJ1-4 TRBV30 TGTGCCTGGAGTGTATTGGTCAGGAATGAAAAACTGTTTTTT CAWSVLVRNEKLFF
TRBD1 NA TRBJ2-7 TRBV6-5 TGTGCCAGCCTGGGGACAGGGTACGAGCAGTACTTC CASLGTGYEQYF
NA few TRBJ2-2 TRBV11-2 TGTGCCAGCAGCTTTAGCCAAAACACCGGGGAGCTGTTTTTT CASSFSQNTGELFF
NA NA TRBJ1-5 TRBV5-5 TGTGCCAGCAGCTCCCGGGGACACCCCGATCAGCCCCAGCATTTT CASSSRGHPDQPQHF
TRBD2 once TRBJ2-1 TRBV6-5 TGTGCCAGCACTTTATTCAGCGGGAACAATGAGCAGTTCTTC CASTLFSGNNEQFF
NA NA TRBJ2-1 TRBV3-1/TRBV3-2 TGTGCCAGCAGCCAAGTCCCTGTATACAATGAGCAGTTCTTC CASSQVPVYNEQFF
NA NA TRBJ1-2 TRBV5-8 TGTGCCAGCAGCTTGGGGGCCTATGGCTACACCTTC CASSLGAYGYTF
TRBD1 NA TRBJ1-1 TRBV27 TGTGCCAGCAGTTTCCAACCCGGGACAGGGAACACTGAAGCTTTCTTT CASSFQPGTGNTEAFF
TRBD1 NA TRBJ1-3 TRBV29-1 TGCAGCGTTGAAGGACAGGGAATCTCTGGAAACACCATATATTTT CSVEGQGISGNTIYF
TRBD1 NA TRBJ2-1 TRBV5-1 TGCGCCAGCAGCTTGGCTCGGGTGGGACAGGGTACTTACAATGAGCAGTTCTTC CASSLARVGQGTYNEQFF
NA NA TRBJ1-6 TRBV7-2 TGTGCCAGCAGCTTAGGGGGGCTCTGGAATTCACCCCTCCACTTT CASSLGGLWNSPLHF
TRBD1 few TRBJ2-4 TRBV6-1 TGTGCCAGCAGTGAAGCGTGGGACAGAGACATTCAGTACTTC CASSEAWDRDIQYF
NA NA TRBJ1-2 TRBV28 TGTGCCAGCAGTTCCCCTTCGGGCTACACCTTC CASSSPSGYTF
NA NA TRBJ1-1 TRBV10-3 TGTGCCATCTCTGAGAGGACACCTAACACTGAAGCTTTCTTT CAISERTPNTEAFF
NA few TRBJ1-1 TRBV5-6 TGTGCCAGCAGCTTGCGGTACACTGAAGCTTTCTTT CASSLRYTEAFF
NA NA TRBJ1-1 TRBV6-5 TGTGCCAGCAGTCAAAAAAACCACTTCGAGGGAGCTTTCTTT CASSQKNHFEGAFF
NA NA TRBJ1-1 TRBV30 TGTGCCTGGAGGGACAGTCTATTCACTGAAGCTTTCTTT CAWRDSLFTEAFF
NA NA TRBJ2-5 TRBV19 TGTGCCAGTAGTGCCGGGGTGGGGACCCAGTACTTC CASSAGVGTQYF
NA NA TRBJ1-2 TRBV19 TGTGCCAGTAGTATGGGGGACATGACAGCTCTAAACTATGGCTACACCTTC CASSMGDMTALNYGYTF